A single sample is the source of the 20 T cell receptor beta chains below, sequenced in a study of T cell responses to AZD1222 COVID-19 vaccine. TCRdb keeps only in-frame clones here, not all; method: immunoSEQ multiplex PCR. Of about 130,000 clones listed, under 95% are singletons. This specimen consisted of peripheral blood, obtained on day 0 of AZD1222 vaccination. The receptors were sampled from an adult in good health.

The rearrangement uses TRBV4-3 and TRBJ2-1, with 8 bases that match TRBD2. Germline V gene sequence: CDR1 LGHNA, CDR2 YSLEER. The CDR3 spans 16 residues. After removal of 2 bases from V and 1 base from J, the junction contained 4 bases not matched to a gene. For the CDR3, the DNA is TGCGCCAGCAGCCAACATCCTAGCGGGTCCTACAATGAGCAGTTCTTC. Amino acid sequence: CASSQHPSGSYNEQFF.

The chain employs TRBV12-3 or TRBV12-4 and TRBJ2-1; TRBD1 matches 7 bases. The CDR3 contains 13 residues. The trim removed 9 bases at V and 5 bases at J, leaving 7 bases unmatched. This CDR3 reads CASRQGVDNEQFF. Written as DNA, the CDR3 is TGTGCCAGTAGGCAGGGGGTTGACAATGAGCAGTTCTTC.

V is TRBV30 and J is TRBJ1-1; tentatively, D is TRBD1 (5 bases). The CDR3 extends over 16 amino acids. Germline CDR1 is GTSNPN and CDR2 is SVGIG (reference sequence). V lost 1 base, J lost 5 bases, and 20 bases lay in between. DNA of the CDR3: TGTGCCTGGAGTGGGGGAAGCAGGGTGCCTATGACTGAAGCTTTCTTT. It translates to CAWSGGSRVPMTEAFF.

V usage is TRBV7-3 and J usage is TRBJ2-2, with TRBD2 matching over 10 bases. This CDR3 has 16 residues. V trimming: 2 bases; J trimming: 5 bases; junction bases outside the gene matches: 5. In germline, CDR1 is SGHTA, CDR2 FQGTGA. CDR3 sequence: CASSLSPSGSTGELFF. The CDR3 DNA reads TGTGCCAGCAGCTTATCACCTAGCGGGAGTACCGGGGAGCTGTTTTTT.

In DNA, the CDR3 is TGTGCCAGCAGCCCGGGACAGGGGTGGACTGAAGCTTTCTTT. Its protein is CASSPGQGWTEAFF. This chain uses TRBV5-8 with TRBJ1-1, with 10 bases that match TRBD1. The CDR3 totals 14 residues. V shed 4 bases, J shed 5 bases, and the junction held 5 bases outside the gene matches. Looked up from germline, CDR1 is SGHTS and CDR2 is YDEGEE.

For this clone: The junction differs from germline at one of its ends, possibly a read error. The genes are TRBV6-1 and TRBJ1-3, with D perhaps TRBD1 (5 bases). From germline, CDR1 is MNHNS and CDR2 SASEGT. The CDR3 loop spans 12 amino acids. The CDR3 loop reads CASSEGRRGVRF. The CDR3 DNA follows: TGTGCCAGCAGTGAGGGACGTCGTGGAGTCAGGTTT.

This clone has only one observation. At the DNA level, this CDR3 is encoded by other sequences in the same sample as well. V and J are TRBV28 and TRBJ2-7; no clear D gene. In germline, CDR1 is MDHEN, CDR2 SYDVKM. This CDR3 contains 11 residues. V lost 3 bases and J lost 3, with 3 bases in between. The CDR3 reads CASSFRYEQYF. CDR3 DNA sequence: TGTGCCAGCAGTTTTCGCTACGAGCAGTACTTC.

The chain combines TRBV7-6 with TRBJ1-3; 7 positions agree with TRBD1. In germline, CDR1 is SGHVS, CDR2 FNYEAQ. V was clipped by 5 bases and J by 2 bases; unmatched bases: 6. CDR3 length: 15 amino acids. The CDR3 loop is CASSPTTGPGNTIYF. The CDR3 DNA follows: TGTGCCAGCAGCCCGACGACAGGGCCTGGAAACACCATATATTTT.

This clone was recorded once. The chain joins TRBV7-9 to TRBJ2-5, with unresolved D. V was trimmed by 3 bases and J by 2 bases, leaving 10 bases between them. Per germline, CDR1 SEHNR and CDR2 FQNEAQ (reference sequence). This CDR3 spans 14 amino acids. CDR3 DNA sequence: TGTGCCAGCAGCTTTCTTGCGATACAAGAGACCCAGTACTTC. This sequence encodes CASSFLAIQETQYF.

The chain couples TRBV7-2 to TRBJ2-1, with TRBD2 identical over 10 bases. The CDR3 length is 17 residues. Germline V gives CDR1 SGHTA, CDR2 FQGNSA. V lost 1 base, J lost 9 bases, and 12 bases stayed unmatched. CDR3 sequence: CASSLVKGLLAGSEQFF. The CDR3, as DNA: TGTGCCAGCAGCTTAGTCAAGGGGCTACTAGCGGGGAGTGAGCAGTTCTTC.

A single count supports this clone. The V and J genes are TRBV5-4 and TRBJ2-2, with D possibly matching TRBD2 (5 bases). V gave up 0 bases and J gave up 5 bases, with 14 bases separating them. Per the germline V gene, CDR1 is SGHNT and CDR2 is YYREEE (reference sequence). The CDR3 runs 16 residues. CDR3 DNA sequence: TGTGCCAGCAGCTTGGCCGGGCAGAGGGTAACCGGGGAGCTGTTTTTT. It is translated as CASSLAGQRVTGELFF.

The J gene is TRBJ2-1, the V gene TRBV5-1; D is unclear. The V gene lost 0 bases and the J gene lost 6 bases, with 10 bases spanning the gap. Germline CDR1 is SGHRS and CDR2 is YFSETQ. CDR3 length: 14 residues. This chain's CDR3 is CASSLAVGCNEQFF. For the CDR3, the DNA is TGCGCCAGCAGCTTGGCGGTAGGCTGCAATGAGCAGTTCTTC.

V usage is TRBV3-1 (or the pseudogene TRBV3-2) and J usage is TRBJ1-5, with TRBD1 as a possible D gene (5 bases). The V and J ends lost 5 bases and 6 bases respectively, with 14 bases between them. The germline V gene encodes CDR1 LGHDT and CDR2 YNNKEL (reference sequence). The CDR3 runs to 14 residues. The CDR3, as DNA: TGTGCCAGCAGCGAGGGACTTCGAGGTCAGCCCCAGCATTTT. This encodes CASSEGLRGQPQHF.

This rearrangement joins TRBV5-5 to TRBJ1-1, with D possibly TRBD1 on 6 matching bases. The CDR3 runs 14 residues. Germline CDR1 reads SGHKS; CDR2 reads YYEKEE (reference sequence). Trimming stripped 2 bases from V and 3 bases from J, with 11 bases between. The CDR3 nucleotides read TGTGCCAGCAGCTTAAGGGGGAGCGACACTGAAGCTTTCTTT. Its translation: CASSLRGSDTEAFF.

CDR3 sequence reads: CASSFPGCDSGNTIYF. The CDR3 DNA reads as TGTGCCAGCTCCTTCCCGGGTTGCGACTCTGGAAACACCATATATTTT. The V gene is TRBV6-4, the J gene TRBJ1-3; D is ambiguous. Trimming cost V 8 bases and J 0 bases, with 17 bases left between them. Germline assignment: CDR1 MRHNA and CDR2 SNTAGT. This CDR3 spans 16 amino acids.

This clone appeared a single time. The CDR3 region has the DNA TGTGCCAGCAGCTTGGTGTCAGGGGATGGCTACACCTTC. This encodes CASSLVSGDGYTF. The chain carries TRBV5-6 and TRBJ1-2, with a tentative D call TRBD1 (6 bases). V shed 0 bases and J shed 6 bases, with 9 bases lying between them. The CDR3 consists of 13 residues. The germline gives CDR1 SGHDT, CDR2 YYEEEE.

The chain employs TRBV15 and TRBJ1-2, with D possibly being TRBD1 (6 bases). The CDR3 is made up of 12 amino acids. Per the germline V gene, CDR1 is LNHNV and CDR2 is YYDKDF (reference sequence). V lost 5 bases to trimming and J lost 9 bases, with 13 bases between them. CDR3 DNA sequence: TGTGCCACCAGCCGGGGAGGGACAAGCTACACCTTC. Its protein product is CATSRGGTSYTF.

This chain joins TRBV15 and TRBJ1-2; D gene uncertain. Germline V gene data show CDR1 as LNHNV and CDR2 as YYDKDF (reference sequence). CDR3 size: 14 residues. Trimming took off 0 bases at V and 1 base at J, with 6 bases between the two ends. The chain's CDR3 is CATSREAVNYGYTF. For the CDR3, the DNA is TGTGCCACCAGCAGAGAAGCAGTTAACTATGGCTACACCTTC.

The J gene is TRBJ1-6, the V gene TRBV28; TRBD1 matches 7 bases. CDR3 length: 15 residues. Germline assignment: CDR1 MDHEN and CDR2 SYDVKM. Trimming took 5 bases from V and 8 from J; bases not matched to a gene: 9. CDR3 protein: CASSLSDREDSPLHF. The CDR3 nucleotides read TGTGCCAGCAGTCTAAGCGACAGGGAAGATTCACCCCTCCACTTT. The full variable domain, completed using reference TRBV28 and TRBJ1-6, is DVKVTQSSRYLVKRTGEKVFLECVQDMDHENMFWYRQDPGLGLRLIYFSYDVKMKEKGDIPEGYSVSREKKERFSLILESASTNQTSMYLCASSLSDREDSPLHFGNGTRLTVT.

V gene TRBV19 combines with J gene TRBJ1-4; D call uncertain. Germline loops: CDR1 LNHDA, CDR2 SQIVND (reference sequence). CDR3 size: 15 residues. Between the trimmed V and J ends, which lost 5 bases and 0 bases, there was a span of 10 bases. CDR3 nucleotides: TGTGCCAGTAGTCTTCGGTGGGCAACTAATGAAAAACTGTTTTTT. It specifies CASSLRWATNEKLFF.